This entry lists 20 T cell receptor beta chains sequenced from one sample in a study of technical replicates of blood from a handful of donors. Using immunoSEQ multiplex PCR, the repertoire was profiled, and TCRdb retains in-frame clones only, with some absent. The profile shows approximately 70,000 clones, roughly nine tenths of them singletons. Sequences were obtained from PBMCs. These receptors came from a human donor in good health. Some clones in this sample may be carry-over from other donors' samples.

The chain employs TRBV6-6 and TRBJ1-6, with a tentative D call TRBD1 (6 bases). The CDR3 is 15 amino acids. V was clipped by 5 bases and J by 6 bases, with 14 bases between them. Germline V gene lookup returns CDR1 MNHNY and CDR2 SVGAGI (reference sequence). CDR3 DNA sequence: TGTGCCAGCAGTCTCTCGGCACAGGGTAATTCACCCCTCCACTTT. Protein sequence: CASSLSAQGNSPLHF.

The CDR3: CASSSDYSATNEKLFF. CDR3 DNA: TGTGCCAGCAGCTCGGACTACAGCGCAACTAATGAAAAACTGTTTTTT. The chain is built from TRBV27 and TRBJ1-4; no clear D gene. This CDR3 has 16 amino acids. V lost 6 bases and J 0 bases, leaving 14 bases between the germline ends. CDR1 and CDR2 from the germline V gene are MNHEY and SMNVEV (reference sequence).

J is TRBJ2-1 and V is TRBV5-1; 7 bases line up with TRBD2. This CDR3 is built from 16 residues. The germline CDR1 and CDR2 sequences are SGHRS and YFSETQ. Trimming took 0 bases from V and 5 from J; bases not matched to a gene: 8. The CDR3 DNA reads as TGCGCCAGCAGCTTGGTCTTTCGGGGGGTCCACAATGAGCAGTTCTTC. This encodes CASSLVFRGVHNEQFF.

This clone was observed a single time. The chain employs TRBV5-6 and TRBJ2-1; a weak D match, TRBD2 (6 bases). The germline V gene encodes CDR1 SGHDT and CDR2 YYEEEE. The V gene lost 6 bases and the J gene lost 8 bases, with 27 bases spanning the gap. This CDR3 has 17 residues. The CDR3: CASKLRGLVDTFDEQFF. The DNA for the CDR3 is TGTGCCAGCAAATTGAGGGGACTCGTAGACACCTTCGATGAGCAGTTCTTC. Filled out from reference TRBV5-6 and TRBJ2-1, the complete variable domain reads DAGVTQSPTHLIKTRGQQVTLRCSPKSGHDTVSWYQQALGQGPQFIFQYYEEEERQRGNFPDRFSGHQFPNYSSELNVNALLLGDSALYLCASKLRGLVDTFDEQFFGPGTRLTVL.

This clone appeared once. The chain uses TRBV10-3 and TRBJ2-2, with 7 nucleotides matching TRBD1. The junction had 2 bases not matched to a gene; V was cut back by 0 bases and J by 1 base. From germline, CDR1 is ENHRY and CDR2 SYGVKD. The CDR3 length is 16 residues. The DNA of the CDR3 is TGTGCCATCAGTGAGTCGGGGGACAGGAACACCGGGGAGCTGTTTTTT. This encodes CAISESGDRNTGELFF.

This sequence joins TRBV9 and TRBJ2-3; TRBD2 agrees at 7 bases. Germline loops: CDR1 SGDLS, CDR2 YYNGEE. Trimming cost V 4 bases and J 3 bases; bases outside gene matches: 11. The CDR3 loop spans 16 amino acids. CDR3 amino acids: CASSSRGGGGTDTQYF. The CDR3 region has the DNA TGTGCCAGCAGCTCCCGGGGCGGGGGAGGAACAGATACGCAGTATTTT.

The chain combines TRBV2 with TRBJ1-1, with 9 bases identical to TRBD1. Trimming cost V 8 bases and J 6 bases; bases outside gene matches: 10. CDR1 is SNHLY, CDR2 FYNNEI, per germline. The CDR3 is 14 amino acids. This CDR3 reads CASGGGQGPSEAFF. CDR3 sequence (DNA): TGTGCCAGCGGGGGGGGACAGGGACCTTCTGAAGCTTTCTTT.

The chain recombines TRBV13 with TRBJ2-3, with 11 bases matching TRBD2. CDR3 length: 16 residues. J gave up 0 bases and V 5 bases, and 4 bases lay outside the gene matches. CDR1 and CDR2 (germline): PRHDT, FYEKMQ (reference sequence). In DNA form, the CDR3 reads TGTGCCAGCAGCGCCAGACTAGCGGGGAGCACAGATACGCAGTATTTT. Translated: CASSARLAGSTDTQYF.

This sequence joins TRBV10-3 and TRBJ1-2; possible D gene TRBD1, 6 bases. Per the germline V gene, CDR1 is ENHRY and CDR2 is SYGVKD. Between the trimmed V and J ends, which lost 2 bases and 6 bases, there was a span of 16 bases. This CDR3 contains 15 residues. The CDR3 coding sequence is TGTGCCATCAGTGAGGCATCAACAGGGAGCAATGGCTACACCTTC. As protein: CAISEASTGSNGYTF.

This chain links TRBV15 with TRBJ2-6; D might be TRBD1 (5 bases). CDR1 is LNHNV, CDR2 YYDKDF, per germline (reference sequence). Deletions cut 3 bases from V and 0 bases from J, with 12 bases between. The CDR3 is 17 amino acids. CDR3 protein: CATSRADTGSGANVLTF. The CDR3 DNA is TGTGCCACCAGCAGGGCCGACACAGGCTCTGGGGCCAACGTCCTGACTTTC.

The chain links TRBV30 to TRBJ2-3; D is perhaps TRBD2 (5 bases). Germline lookup yields CDR1 GTSNPN and CDR2 SVGIG (reference sequence). V lost 1 base to trimming and J lost 2 bases, with 10 bases between them. The CDR3 extends over 14 amino acids. The DNA for the CDR3 is TGTGCCTGGAGTGGACGGGGAGACACAGATACGCAGTATTTT. Amino acids: CAWSGRGDTDTQYF.

This chain links TRBV11-1 with TRBJ2-5; the match to TRBD2 covers 9 bases. V was clipped by 2 bases and J by 2 bases; unmatched bases: 15. Germline V gene sequence: CDR1 SGHAT, CDR2 FQDESV (reference sequence). The CDR3 has 19 amino acids. CDR3 sequence: CASSLWGSGGLVRQETQYF. The CDR3 bases are TGTGCCAGCAGCTTATGGGGTAGCGGGGGACTGGTACGACAAGAGACCCAGTACTTC.

The chain is built from TRBV18 and TRBJ1-2; D is perhaps TRBD1 (5 bases). The CDR3 covers 15 residues. CDR1 and CDR2 from the germline V gene are KGHSH and LQKENI. Trimming pared 1 base from V and 0 bases from J, leaving 9 bases between. The CDR3 DNA reads TGTGCCAGCTCACCACTGACAGAACCTAACTATGGCTACACCTTC. Translation: CASSPLTEPNYGYTF.

J is TRBJ1-1 and V is TRBV7-9; D is perhaps TRBD1 (5 bases). Germline loops: CDR1 SEHNR, CDR2 FQNEAQ (reference sequence). The CDR3 contains 15 residues. The V end lost 2 bases, the J end lost 2 bases, and 12 bases lay between the germline ends. CDR3 coding DNA: TGTGCCAGCAGCTTAATGGAGGGGAGAAACACTGAAGCTTTCTTT. It is translated as CASSLMEGRNTEAFF.

Here the CDR3 DNA reads TGCGCCAGCAGCGGTACCCCCGGAGGGGGCGCCTCTTATGGCTACACCTTC. Its translation is CASSGTPGGGASYGYTF. V usage is TRBV4-3 and J usage is TRBJ1-2, with 7 bases aligning to TRBD1. The CDR3 loop spans 17 amino acids. Unmatched junction bases numbered 17, after V lost 5 bases and J lost 5 bases. The germline gives CDR1 LGHNA, CDR2 YSLEER.

This clone occurred a few times. CDR3 DNA sequence: TGTGCCAGCAGCTTAGGATTGGGGACTAGCCCTCTCGAGCAGTACTTC. Translated: CASSLGLGTSPLEQYF. This rearrangement joins TRBV7-2 to TRBJ2-7, with 9 bases matching TRBD2. V shed 1 base and J 6 bases; nucleotides not matched to a gene: 10. Germline V gene data show CDR1 as SGHTA and CDR2 as FQGNSA. This CDR3 is 16 amino acids long.

The V and J genes are TRBV6-1 and TRBJ2-1; 8 bases match TRBD1. The trim removed 6 bases at V and 2 bases at J, leaving 6 bases unmatched. This CDR3 contains 15 residues. The V gene's germline CDR1 is MNHNS and CDR2 SASEGT. CDR3 nucleotides: TGTGCCAGCAGGCCTGGACAGGGTACCTACAATGAGCAGTTCTTC. It codes for CASRPGQGTYNEQFF.

This sequence joins TRBV2 and TRBJ2-1; 11 bases fit TRBD2. This CDR3 comprises 16 residues. Per the germline V gene, CDR1 is SNHLY and CDR2 is FYNNEI. Trimming took 6 bases from V and 8 from J; bases not matched to a gene: 12. The CDR3 nucleotides are TGTGCCAGCAGATCGCCGGGACTAGCGGAAGTACATGAGCAGTTCTTC. Its translation: CASRSPGLAEVHEQFF. The full variable domain, rest sourced from reference TRBV2 and TRBJ2-1, is EPEVTQTPSHQVTQMGQEVILRCVPISNHLYFYWYRQILGQKVEFLVSFYNNEISEKSEIFDDQFSVERPDGSNFTLKIRSTKLEDSAMYFCASRSPGLAEVHEQFFGPGTRLTVL.

The chain joins TRBV18 to TRBJ1-2; 8 bases are shared with TRBD1. Per the germline V gene, CDR1 is KGHSH and CDR2 is LQKENI. This CDR3 region has 15 residues. V was pared by 3 bases and J by 3 bases, with 6 bases of the junction left unmatched. CDR3 amino acids: CASSPRTGHDYGYTF. CDR3 in DNA: TGTGCCAGCTCACCCAGGACAGGGCATGACTATGGCTACACCTTC.

The chain carries TRBV7-9 and TRBJ1-2; D might be TRBD1 (6 bases). The CDR3 loop spans 13 amino acids. Per the germline V gene, CDR1 is SEHNR and CDR2 is FQNEAQ (reference sequence). V was pared by 3 bases and J by 8 bases, with 13 bases between. CDR3 in amino acids: CASSLGTRSGYTF. CDR3 sequence (DNA): TGTGCCAGCAGCTTGGGGACAAGGTCCGGCTACACCTTC.